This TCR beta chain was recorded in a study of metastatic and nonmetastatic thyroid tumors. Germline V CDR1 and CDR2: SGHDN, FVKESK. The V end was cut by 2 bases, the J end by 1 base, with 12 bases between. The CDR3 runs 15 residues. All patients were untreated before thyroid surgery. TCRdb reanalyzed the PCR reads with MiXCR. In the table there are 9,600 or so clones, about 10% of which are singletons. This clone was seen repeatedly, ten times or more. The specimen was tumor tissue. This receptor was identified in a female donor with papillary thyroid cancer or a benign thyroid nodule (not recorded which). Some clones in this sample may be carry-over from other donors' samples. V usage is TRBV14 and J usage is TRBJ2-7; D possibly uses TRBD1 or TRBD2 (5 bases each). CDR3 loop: CASSQYPGPSYEQYF. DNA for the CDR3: TGTGCCAGCAGCCAATATCCGGGACCTTCCTACGAGCAGTACTTC.